The clone carrying this T cell receptor beta chain was found once. Its specificity is not known. Other DNA sequences in the sample encode the same CDR3. The PCR ran on 60 Vbeta and 13 Jbeta primers. Only in-frame clones appear in the TCRdb table, and some are missing; sequencing was by immunoSEQ multiplex PCR. The sample lists over 80,000 clones, roughly 60% occurring once. This specimen belongs to a study of cytomegalovirus exposure and HLA in healthy donors. Study-level points and caveats: Within an earlier analysis, most TCR beta V segments proved productive either about 90% or about 30% of the time.

This CDR3 has 15 amino acids. The J segment lost 6 bases and the V segment lost 5 bases, leaving 6 bases of the junction unmatched. CDR1 and CDR2 (germline): LNHNV, YYDKDF (reference sequence). Sequencing was done on a sample of PBMCs. The rearrangement joins TRBV15 to TRBJ1-4; 10 positions agree with TRBD1. This sequence was found in a boy aged 10-17 years in good health and CMV-seropositive. The CDR3 DNA reads as TGTGCCACCAGCCGTACCGGGACAGGGGATGAAAAACTGTTTTTT. It encodes CATSRTGTGDEKLFF.